These 12 T cell receptor beta chains were sequenced from one sample in a study of patients and donors after allogeneic stem cell transplantation. TCRdb re-derived calls from the RT-PCR reads in MiXCR, one entry per CDR3 protein. The sample includes around 150,000 distinct CDR3 sequences, approximately 37% seen only once; the top ten take 50%. Material: blood, either unsorted or a sorted T cell fraction (not recorded which). The receptors originated from a human donor who was either an allogeneic HSCT recipient or a stem cell or donor lymphocyte infusion donor (not recorded which). It is not recorded whose cells these are; they may come from a transplant donor.

This rearrangement joins TRBV29-1 to TRBJ1-4; no reliable D call. The CDR3 is made up of 14 amino acids. The germline V gene encodes CDR1 SQVTM and CDR2 ANQGSEA. Trimming took off 5 bases at V and 0 bases at J, with 10 bases between the two ends. The CDR3 loop is CSVLTPATNEKLFF. The CDR3 DNA reads TGCAGCGTTCTGACCCCCGCAACTAATGAAAAACTGTTTTTT. Full variable domain (missing parts from reference TRBV29-1 and TRBJ1-4): SAVISQKPSRDICQRGTSLTIQCQVDSQVTMMFWYRQQPGQSLTLIATANQGSEATYESGFVIDKFPISRPNLTFSTLTVSNMSPEDSSIYLCSVLTPATNEKLFFGSGTQLSVL.

CDR3 residues: CASSERLWEQYV. The CDR3 region has the DNA TGTGCCAGCAGTGAACGACTATGGGAGCAGTACGTC. The J gene is TRBJ2-7, the V gene TRBV6-1, with D possibly TRBD2 on 5 matching bases. Germline values: CDR1 MNHNS, CDR2 SASEGT. Trimming shortened V by 2 bases and J by 7 bases, and 9 bases separated the two germline ends. This CDR3 has 12 residues.

This sequence joins TRBV9 and TRBJ1-6; tentatively, D is TRBD1 (6 bases). The CDR3 is made up of 13 amino acids. Deletions cut 0 bases from V and 10 bases from J, with 8 bases between. From germline, CDR1 is SGDLS and CDR2 YYNGEE. The CDR3 DNA reads as TGTGCCAGCAGCGTAGCAGGGGCGTCACCCCTCCACTTT. Translation: CASSVAGASPLHF.

The sample holds a few counts of this clonotype. The rearrangement uses TRBV12-3 or TRBV12-4 and TRBJ1-3; D not certain. Trimming removed 6 bases from V and 1 base from J, with 4 bases in between. The CDR3 is 12 amino acids. CDR3 residues: CASSQSGNTIYF. CDR3 nucleotide sequence: TGTGCCAGCAGCCAATCTGGAAACACCATATATTTT.

The V and J genes are TRBV19 and TRBJ1-1; 9 bases map to TRBD1. V dropped 5 bases and J dropped 1; count of bases not matched to a gene: 5. This CDR3 region has 15 residues. Germline loops: CDR1 LNHDA, CDR2 SQIVND (reference sequence). DNA of the CDR3: TGTGCCAGTAGTGTCGCGGGACAGGGGAACACTGAAGCTTTCTTT. It encodes CASSVAGQGNTEAFF.

This clonotype was observed a few times. The chain carries TRBV5-5 and TRBJ2-1; no definite D call. Germline V lookup: CDR1 SGHKS, CDR2 YYEKEE (reference sequence). The CDR3 consists of 12 residues. V lost 3 bases and J lost 5, with 6 bases in between. The DNA for the CDR3 is TGTGCCAGCAGCTGGGCGGACAATGAGCAGTTCTTC. Translating gives CASSWADNEQFF.

This sequence joins TRBV5-1 and TRBJ2-2; maybe TRBD2 (5 bases). CDR1 SGHRS and CDR2 YFSETQ come from the germline V gene. The CDR3 is made up of 14 amino acids. Trimming took 3 bases from V and 7 from J, leaving 13 bases between them. The CDR3 DNA is TGCGCCAGCAGCTCCGGGTTCCGGGGCGGGGAGCTGTTTTTT. Translated: CASSSGFRGGELFF.

This chain connects TRBV5-1 to TRBJ1-1; D not certain. Germline CDR1 SGHRS, CDR2 YFSETQ. This CDR3 is built from 12 residues. Between the trimmed V and J ends, which lost 3 bases and 5 bases, there was a span of 8 bases. The CDR3 nucleotides read TGCGCCAGCAGCTCGAGGGAGACTGAAGCTTTCTTT. It is translated as CASSSRETEAFF.

The chain recombines TRBV25-1 with TRBJ1-1, with no clear D. The germline gives CDR1 MGHDK, CDR2 SYGVNS. This CDR3 is built from 15 residues. The V end was cut by 7 bases, the J end by 0 bases, with 15 bases between. The CDR3: CASNEWGSMNTEAFF. CDR3 in DNA: TGTGCCAGCAACGAATGGGGTTCAATGAACACTGAAGCTTTCTTT.

This clonotype has a count of ten or more. The V gene is TRBV25-1, the J gene TRBJ1-6, with 8 bases lining up with TRBD1. The junction had 9 bases not matched to a gene; V was cut back by 10 bases and J by 10 bases. CDR3 length equals 13 residues. Germline CDR1 and CDR2: MGHDK and SYGVNS. The CDR3 DNA sequence: TGTGCCACCCCGGGACAGGTACAGTCACCCCTCCACTTT. Its translation is CATPGQVQSPLHF.

The chain joins TRBV12-3 or TRBV12-4 to TRBJ1-3, with 7 bases aligning to TRBD1. V was pared by 3 bases and J by 2 bases, with 7 bases of the junction left unmatched. This CDR3 contains 16 residues. The CDR3 DNA sequence: TGTGCCAGCAGTTTTCGTGTTGGGACAGCTGGAAACACCATATATTTT. Translation gives CASSFRVGTAGNTIYF.

The rearrangement joins TRBV5-1 to TRBJ2-4, with D unclear. Trimming left V 0 bases short and J 0 bases short, with 10 bases between. CDR1 SGHRS and CDR2 YFSETQ come from the germline V gene. The CDR3 sequence is 16 residues long. The CDR3: CASSLGGSLAKNIQYF. The CDR3 DNA is TGCGCCAGCAGCTTGGGCGGTAGCCTAGCCAAAAACATTCAGTACTTC.